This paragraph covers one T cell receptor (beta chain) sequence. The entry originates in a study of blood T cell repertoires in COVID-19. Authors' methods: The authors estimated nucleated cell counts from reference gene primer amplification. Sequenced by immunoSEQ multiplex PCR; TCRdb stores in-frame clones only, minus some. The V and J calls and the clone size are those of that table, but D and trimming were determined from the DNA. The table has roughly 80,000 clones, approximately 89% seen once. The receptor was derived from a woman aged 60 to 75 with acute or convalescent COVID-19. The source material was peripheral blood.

Written as DNA, the CDR3 is TGTGCCAGCAGCCCCCGGGGGGGGACTGATACGCAGTATTTT. This encodes CASSPRGGTDTQYF. The chain couples TRBV5-5 to TRBJ2-3; 8 bases match TRBD2. The CDR3 is made up of 14 amino acids. V lost 4 bases to trimming and J lost 6 bases; unmatched junction nucleotides: 7. Germline CDR1 is SGHKS and CDR2 is YYEKEE (reference sequence).